This paragraph reports one T cell receptor beta chain. This clone's antigen is unknown. Base qualities are not provided; no much larger clone lies one nucleotide away. Trimming takes 0 bases off V and 3 bases off J; junction bases not matched to a gene: 10. The CDR3, cysteine through phenylalanine, is 18 amino acids long. Kept here is only the CDR3 DNA, which spans 54 bases and is read in frame from base 1. CDR1 SGDLS and CDR2 YYNGEE were looked up in the germline V gene. These data come from a study of OX40 agonist ivuxolimab in advanced cancers. About the full investigation: Ivuxolimab was an agonistic, fully human IgG2 monoclonal antibody directed against OX40 (CD134), a costimulatory receptor. Intravenous ivuxolimab was administered to patients every 2 weeks at six dose levels: 0.01, 0.1, 0.3, 1.5, 3 and 10 mg/kg. Partial responses were achieved by three dose-escalation patients, of whom one had hepatocellular carcinoma and two had cutaneous melanoma. Peripheral TCRbeta sequencing was intended to test whether TCR sequence diversity was altered and clonal T-cell expansion was caused by ivuxolimab. The paper describes the monotherapy dose-escalation part (N of about 47 patients) of the phase I trial of ivuxolimab. Of the 50 to 55 patients in dose escalation, approximately 20 had hepatocellular carcinoma, about 15 had melanoma, 9 had renal cell carcinoma and 9 had head and neck cancer. Prior anti-PD-1, anti-PD-L1 or anti-CTLA-4 therapy was permitted, and checkpoint inhibitors had been received by roughly two fifths of dose-escalation patients. In the dose-escalation cohort, approximately 82% of patients were male, and the mean age was roughly 60 years with a range of roughly 23 to 90. General conclusions and limits of the study: Antigen specificity was not determined for the clonally expanded peripheral T cells. In partial responders in the 0.1-3.0 mg/kg groups, normalized peripheral clonal expansion was found to be among the lowest, especially among CD8+ T cells. At doses of 0.1 to 3.0 mg/kg, clonal expansion of both CD4+ and CD8+ blood T cells was observed from baseline to week 6. Low levels of normalized T-cell clonal expansion were also seen in some nonresponding patients. After ivuxolimab, more expanded clones were found on average in CD8+ T cells than in CD4+ T cells.

Patients with autoimmune disease history or receiving systemic immunosuppression were excluded from the trial. Peripheral blood for TCR sequencing was drawn from every dose cohort at baseline, at cycle 4 day 1 and at cycle 7 day 1. The samples were drawn from a first-in-human, open-label, multicenter phase I dose-escalation trial of ivuxolimab. Adults with locally advanced or metastatic head and neck squamous cell, hepatocellular, melanoma or renal cell carcinoma were enrolled in the trial. Before TCR sequencing, CD4+ T cells and CD8+ T cells were sorted from peripheral blood as separate populations. Genomic DNA was isolated from the sorted cells so that the TCRbeta CDR3 region could be sequenced. TCRbeta CDR3 regions were sequenced using the immunoSEQ Assay. Entries here come from immuneACCESS through TCRdb and include only in-frame sequences with V and J called. Some clones fail to appear in such tables; in the studies checked, an unresolved V gene covers under half of the shortfall, and the cause of the remainder is unknown. The sample table shows about 20,000 clones, and approximately 88% are seen once. The ten largest clones add up to just over 35% of the sample.

The sequences come from CD4+ or CD8+ T cells sorted from blood, collected in a trial of the OX40 agonist ivuxolimab. The rearranged chain carries TRBV9 and TRBJ2-5; 11 bases in between match TRBD2. The source is an adult with an advanced solid tumor such as melanoma, head and neck, liver or kidney cancer. CDR3 sequence: CASSVAILAGDIEETQYF. The bases are TGTGCCAGCAGCGTAGCTATACTAGCGGGAGATATAGAAGAGACCCAGTACTTC.